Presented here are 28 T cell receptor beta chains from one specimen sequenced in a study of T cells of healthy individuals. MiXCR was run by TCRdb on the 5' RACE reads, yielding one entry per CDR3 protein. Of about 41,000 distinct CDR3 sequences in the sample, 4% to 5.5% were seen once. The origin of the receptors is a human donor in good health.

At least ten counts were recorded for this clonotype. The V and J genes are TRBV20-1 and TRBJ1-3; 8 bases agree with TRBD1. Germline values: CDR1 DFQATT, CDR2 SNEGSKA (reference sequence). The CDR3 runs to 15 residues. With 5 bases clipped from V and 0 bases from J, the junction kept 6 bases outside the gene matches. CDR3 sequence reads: CSAGGTGVSGNTIYF. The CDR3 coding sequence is TGCAGTGCTGGCGGGACAGGAGTCTCTGGAAACACCATATATTTT.

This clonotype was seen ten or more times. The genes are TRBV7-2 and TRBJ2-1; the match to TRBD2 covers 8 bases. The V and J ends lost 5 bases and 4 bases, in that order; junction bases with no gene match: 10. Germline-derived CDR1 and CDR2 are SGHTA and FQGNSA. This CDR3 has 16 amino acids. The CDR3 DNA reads TGTGCCAGCAGCCCATGGAGCGGGAGTTTATACAATGAGCAGTTCTTC. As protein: CASSPWSGSLYNEQFF.

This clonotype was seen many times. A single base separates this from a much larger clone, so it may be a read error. The CDR3 DNA reads TGTGCCAGCAGTGGCGGGGGGGCCACAGATACGCAGTATTTT. As protein: CASSGGGATDTQYF. The V gene is TRBV6-1, the J gene TRBJ2-3; 9 bases match TRBD2. The V segment lost 4 bases and the J segment 2 bases; nucleotides outside the gene matches: 1. The CDR3 extends over 14 amino acids. In germline, CDR1 is MNHNS, CDR2 SASEGT.

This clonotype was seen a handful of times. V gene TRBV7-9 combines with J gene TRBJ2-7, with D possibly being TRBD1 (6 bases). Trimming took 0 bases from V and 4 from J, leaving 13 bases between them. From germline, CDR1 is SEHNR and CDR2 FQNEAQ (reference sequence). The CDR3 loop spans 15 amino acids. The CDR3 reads CASSLARTEPYEQYF. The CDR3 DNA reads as TGTGCCAGCAGCTTAGCCCGGACAGAGCCTTACGAGCAGTACTTC.

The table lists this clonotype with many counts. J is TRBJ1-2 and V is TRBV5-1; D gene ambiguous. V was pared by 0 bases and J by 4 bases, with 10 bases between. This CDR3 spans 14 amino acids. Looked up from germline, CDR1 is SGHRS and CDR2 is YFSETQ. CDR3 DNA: TGCGCCAGCAGCTTGGATGGCAGGAGCTATGGCTACACCTTC. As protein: CASSLDGRSYGYTF. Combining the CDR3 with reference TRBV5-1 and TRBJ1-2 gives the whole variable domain KAGVTQTPRYLIKTRGQQVTLSCSPISGHRSVSWYQQTPGQGLQFLFEYFSETQRNKGNFPGRFSGRQFSNSRSEMNVSTLELGDSALYLCASSLDGRSYGYTFGSGTRLTVV.

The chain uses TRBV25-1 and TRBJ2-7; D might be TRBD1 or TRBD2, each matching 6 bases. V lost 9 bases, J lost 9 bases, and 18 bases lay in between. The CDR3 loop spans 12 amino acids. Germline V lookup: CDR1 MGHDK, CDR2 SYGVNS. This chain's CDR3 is CASSGGAKRQYF. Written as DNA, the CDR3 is TGTGCCAGTTCCGGGGGCGCAAAGCGGCAGTACTTC.

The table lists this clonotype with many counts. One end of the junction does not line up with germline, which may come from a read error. The CDR3 sequence is CASSETARLPLF. The CDR3 bases are TGTGCCAGCAGTGAGACGGCCCGCCTCCCACTCTTC. The chain links TRBV6-1 to TRBJ1-2; D remains ambiguous. The germline gives CDR1 MNHNS, CDR2 SASEGT. The CDR3 totals 12 residues.

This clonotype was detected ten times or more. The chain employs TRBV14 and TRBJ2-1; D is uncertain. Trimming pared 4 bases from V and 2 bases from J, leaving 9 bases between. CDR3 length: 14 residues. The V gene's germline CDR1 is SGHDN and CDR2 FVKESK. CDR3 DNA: TGTGCCAGCAGCCGTGACTGGCCCTACAATGAGCAGTTCTTC. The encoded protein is CASSRDWPYNEQFF.

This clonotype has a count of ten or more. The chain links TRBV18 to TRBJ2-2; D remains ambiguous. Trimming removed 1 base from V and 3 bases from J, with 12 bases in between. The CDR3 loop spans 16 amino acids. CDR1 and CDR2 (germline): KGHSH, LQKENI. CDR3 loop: CASSPRRTEHTGELFF. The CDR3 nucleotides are TGTGCCAGCTCACCACGGAGAACAGAACACACCGGGGAGCTGTTTTTT.

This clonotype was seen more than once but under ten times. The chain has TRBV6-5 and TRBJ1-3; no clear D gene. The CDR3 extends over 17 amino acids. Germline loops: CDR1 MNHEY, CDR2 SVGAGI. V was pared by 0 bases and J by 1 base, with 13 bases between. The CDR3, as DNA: TGTGCCAGCAGTTACTCGTCCCGATCCTCTTCTGGAAACACCATATATTTT. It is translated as CASSYSSRSSSGNTIYF.

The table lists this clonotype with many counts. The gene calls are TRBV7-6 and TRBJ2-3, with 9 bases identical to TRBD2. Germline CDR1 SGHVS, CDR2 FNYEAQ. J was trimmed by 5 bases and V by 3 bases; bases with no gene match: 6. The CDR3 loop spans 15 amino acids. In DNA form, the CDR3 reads TGTGCCAGCAGCTTTGCGGGGGGGCCAGTAGATACGCAGTATTTT. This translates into CASSFAGGPVDTQYF. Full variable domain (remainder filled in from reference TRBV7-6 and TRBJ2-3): GAGVSQSPRYKVTKRGQDVALRCDPISGHVSLYWYRQALGQGPEFLTYFNYEAQQDKSGLPNDRFSAERPEGSISTLTIQRTEQRDSAMYRCASSFAGGPVDTQYFGPGTRLTVL.

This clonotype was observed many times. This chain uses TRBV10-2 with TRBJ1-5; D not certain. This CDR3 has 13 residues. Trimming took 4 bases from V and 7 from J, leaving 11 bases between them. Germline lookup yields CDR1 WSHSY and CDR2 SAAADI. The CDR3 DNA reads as TGCGCCAGCAGTGTGGAGGAGAGGCAGCCCCAGCATTTT. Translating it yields CASSVEERQPQHF.

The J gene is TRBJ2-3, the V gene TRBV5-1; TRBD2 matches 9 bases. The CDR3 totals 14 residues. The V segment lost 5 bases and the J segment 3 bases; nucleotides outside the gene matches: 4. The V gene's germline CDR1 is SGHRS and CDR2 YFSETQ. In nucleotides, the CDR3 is TGCGCCAGCAGGGCGACTAGCGGTACAGATACGCAGTATTTT. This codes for CASRATSGTDTQYF.

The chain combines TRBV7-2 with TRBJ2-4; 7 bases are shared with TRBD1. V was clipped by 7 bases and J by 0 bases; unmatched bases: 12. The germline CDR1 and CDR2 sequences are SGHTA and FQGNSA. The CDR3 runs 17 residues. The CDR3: CASTLPGGQIAKNIQYF. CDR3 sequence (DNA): TGTGCCAGCACACTCCCTGGGGGACAGATAGCCAAAAACATTCAGTACTTC.

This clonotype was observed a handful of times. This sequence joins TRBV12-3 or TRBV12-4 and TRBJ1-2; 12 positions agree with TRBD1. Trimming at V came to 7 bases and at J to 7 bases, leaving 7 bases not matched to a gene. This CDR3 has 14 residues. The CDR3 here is CASTAGTGGLGYTF. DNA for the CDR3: TGTGCCAGCACAGCCGGGACAGGGGGCCTTGGCTACACCTTC.

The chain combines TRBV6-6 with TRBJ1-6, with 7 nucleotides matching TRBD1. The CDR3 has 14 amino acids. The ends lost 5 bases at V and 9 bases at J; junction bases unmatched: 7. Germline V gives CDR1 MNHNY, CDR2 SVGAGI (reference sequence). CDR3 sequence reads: CASSTDRVASPLHF. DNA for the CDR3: TGTGCCAGCAGTACCGACAGGGTGGCTTCACCCCTCCACTTT.

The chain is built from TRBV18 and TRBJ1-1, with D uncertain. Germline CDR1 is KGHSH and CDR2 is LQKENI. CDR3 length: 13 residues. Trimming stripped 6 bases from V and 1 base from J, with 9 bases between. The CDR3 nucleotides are TGTGCCAGCTCGTTCTCACGGAACACTGAAGCTTTCTTT. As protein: CASSFSRNTEAFF.

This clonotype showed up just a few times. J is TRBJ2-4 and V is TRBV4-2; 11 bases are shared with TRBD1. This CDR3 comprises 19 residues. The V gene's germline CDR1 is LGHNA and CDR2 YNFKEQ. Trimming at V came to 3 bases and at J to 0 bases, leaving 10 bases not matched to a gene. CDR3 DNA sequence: TGTGCCAGCAGCCATACCGGGACAGGGGGTTCTGTAGCCAAAAACATTCAGTACTTC. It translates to CASSHTGTGGSVAKNIQYF.

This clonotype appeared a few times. The CDR3 loop is CASSQDRHYGYTF. The CDR3 nucleotides are TGTGCCAGCAGCCAAGACAGGCACTATGGCTACACCTTC. The chain uses TRBV12-3 or TRBV12-4 and TRBJ1-2; a possible D gene is TRBD1 (6 bases). V was cut by 6 bases and J by 3 bases, with 11 bases left in between. This CDR3 is built from 13 residues.

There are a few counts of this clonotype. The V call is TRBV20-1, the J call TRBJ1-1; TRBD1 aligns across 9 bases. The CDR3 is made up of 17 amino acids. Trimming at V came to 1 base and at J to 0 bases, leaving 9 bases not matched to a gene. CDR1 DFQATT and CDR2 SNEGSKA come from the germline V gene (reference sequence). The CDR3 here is CSARARTGDRLNTEAFF. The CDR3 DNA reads TGCAGTGCTAGAGCTCGGACAGGGGATAGGTTGAACACTGAAGCTTTCTTT.

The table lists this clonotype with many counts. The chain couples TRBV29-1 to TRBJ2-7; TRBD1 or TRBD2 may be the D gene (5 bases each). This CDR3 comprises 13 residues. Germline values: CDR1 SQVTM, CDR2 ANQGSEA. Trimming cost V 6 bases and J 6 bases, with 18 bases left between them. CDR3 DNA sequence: TGCAGCGTCGCTGGGGGTAGGGTCAGCGAGCAGTACTTC. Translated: CSVAGGRVSEQYF.

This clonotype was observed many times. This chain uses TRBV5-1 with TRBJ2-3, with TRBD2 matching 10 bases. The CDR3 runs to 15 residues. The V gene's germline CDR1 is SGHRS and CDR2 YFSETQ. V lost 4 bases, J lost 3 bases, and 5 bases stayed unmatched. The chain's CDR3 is CASSSQAGGTDTQYF. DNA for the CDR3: TGCGCCAGCAGCAGTCAAGCGGGGGGGACAGATACGCAGTATTTT.

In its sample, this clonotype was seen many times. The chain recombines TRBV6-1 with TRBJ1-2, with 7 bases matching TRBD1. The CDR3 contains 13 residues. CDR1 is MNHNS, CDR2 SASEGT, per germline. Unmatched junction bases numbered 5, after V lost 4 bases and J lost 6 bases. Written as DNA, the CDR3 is TGTGCCAGCAGTGCCGACAGGGTTAATGGCTACACCTTC. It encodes CASSADRVNGYTF.

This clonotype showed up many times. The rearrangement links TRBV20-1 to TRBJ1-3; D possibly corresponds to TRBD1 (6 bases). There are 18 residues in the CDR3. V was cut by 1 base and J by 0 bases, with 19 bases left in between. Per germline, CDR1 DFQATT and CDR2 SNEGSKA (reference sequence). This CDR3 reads CSARAWGAGRSSGNTIYF. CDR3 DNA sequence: TGCAGTGCTAGAGCATGGGGGGCAGGGAGAAGCTCTGGAAACACCATATATTTT.

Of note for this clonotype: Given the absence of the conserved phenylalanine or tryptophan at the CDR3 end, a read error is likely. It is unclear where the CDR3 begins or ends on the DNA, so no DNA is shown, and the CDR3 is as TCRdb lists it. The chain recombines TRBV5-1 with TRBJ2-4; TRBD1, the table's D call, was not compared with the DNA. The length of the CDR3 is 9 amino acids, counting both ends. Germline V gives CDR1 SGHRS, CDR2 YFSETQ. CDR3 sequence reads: CASSLGQSA.

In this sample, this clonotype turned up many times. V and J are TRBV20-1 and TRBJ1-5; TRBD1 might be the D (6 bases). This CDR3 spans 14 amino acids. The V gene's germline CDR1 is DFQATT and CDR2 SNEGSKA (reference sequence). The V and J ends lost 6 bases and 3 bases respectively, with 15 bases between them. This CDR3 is CSAATGSPNQPQHF. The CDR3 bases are TGCAGTGCAGCTACAGGGTCCCCCAATCAGCCCCAGCATTTT.

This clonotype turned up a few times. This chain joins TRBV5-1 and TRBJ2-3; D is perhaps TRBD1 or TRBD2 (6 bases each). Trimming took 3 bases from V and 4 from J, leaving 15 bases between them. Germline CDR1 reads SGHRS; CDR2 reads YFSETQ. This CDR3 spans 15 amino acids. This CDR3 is CASSSLRGGADTQYF. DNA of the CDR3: TGCGCCAGCAGCTCCCTCAGGGGAGGCGCAGATACGCAGTATTTT.

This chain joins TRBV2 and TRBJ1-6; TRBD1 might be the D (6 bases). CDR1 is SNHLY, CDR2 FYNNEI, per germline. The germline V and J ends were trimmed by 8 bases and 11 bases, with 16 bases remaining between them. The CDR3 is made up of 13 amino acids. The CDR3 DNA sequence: TGTGCCAGCCTGGACAGCCCAAGGACACCCCTCCACTTT. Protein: CASLDSPRTPLHF.